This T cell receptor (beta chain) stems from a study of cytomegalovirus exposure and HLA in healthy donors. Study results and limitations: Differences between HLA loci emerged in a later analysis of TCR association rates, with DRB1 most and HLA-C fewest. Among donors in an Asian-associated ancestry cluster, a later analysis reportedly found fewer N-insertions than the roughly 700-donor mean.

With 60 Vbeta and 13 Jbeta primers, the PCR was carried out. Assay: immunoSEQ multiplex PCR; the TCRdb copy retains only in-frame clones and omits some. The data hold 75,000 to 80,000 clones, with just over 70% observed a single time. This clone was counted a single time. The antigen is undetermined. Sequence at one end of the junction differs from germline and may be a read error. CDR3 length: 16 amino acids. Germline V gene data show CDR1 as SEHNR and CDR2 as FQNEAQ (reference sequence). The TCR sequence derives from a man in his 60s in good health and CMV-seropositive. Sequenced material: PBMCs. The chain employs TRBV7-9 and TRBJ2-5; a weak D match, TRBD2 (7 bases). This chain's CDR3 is CSSSLGGTNPAETQYF. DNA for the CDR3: TGTTCCAGCAGCTTAGGGGGGACTAACCCGGCGGAGACCCAGTACTTC.